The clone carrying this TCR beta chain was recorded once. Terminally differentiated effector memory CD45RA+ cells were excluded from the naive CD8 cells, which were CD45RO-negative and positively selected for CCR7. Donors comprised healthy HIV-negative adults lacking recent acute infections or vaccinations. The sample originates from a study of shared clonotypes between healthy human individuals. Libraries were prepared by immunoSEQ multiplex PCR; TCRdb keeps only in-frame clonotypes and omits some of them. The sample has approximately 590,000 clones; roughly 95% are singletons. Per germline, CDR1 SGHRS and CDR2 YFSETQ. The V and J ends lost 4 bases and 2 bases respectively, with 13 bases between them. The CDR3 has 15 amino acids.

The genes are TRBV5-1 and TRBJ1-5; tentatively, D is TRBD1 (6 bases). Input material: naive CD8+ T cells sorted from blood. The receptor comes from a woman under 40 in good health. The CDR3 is CASSPEGVGNQPQHF. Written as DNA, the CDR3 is TGCGCCAGCAGCCCGGAGGGGGTGGGCAATCAGCCCCAGCATTTT.